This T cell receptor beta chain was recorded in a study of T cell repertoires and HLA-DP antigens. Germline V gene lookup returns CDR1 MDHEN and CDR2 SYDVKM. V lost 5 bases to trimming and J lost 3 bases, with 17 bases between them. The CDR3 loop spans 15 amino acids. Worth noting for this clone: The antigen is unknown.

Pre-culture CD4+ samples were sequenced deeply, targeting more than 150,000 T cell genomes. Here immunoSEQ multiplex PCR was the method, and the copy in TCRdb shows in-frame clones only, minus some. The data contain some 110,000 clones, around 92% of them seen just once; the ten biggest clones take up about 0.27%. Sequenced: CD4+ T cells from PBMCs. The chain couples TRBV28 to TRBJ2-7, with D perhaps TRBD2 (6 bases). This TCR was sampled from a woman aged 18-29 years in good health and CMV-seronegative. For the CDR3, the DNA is TGTGCCAGCAGTCCCTTCCAGCGGGCCAACTACGAGCAGTACTTC. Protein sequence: CASSPFQRANYEQYF. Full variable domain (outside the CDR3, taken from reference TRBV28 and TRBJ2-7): DVKVTQSSRYLVKRTGEKVFLECVQDMDHENMFWYRQDPGLGLRLIYFSYDVKMKEKGDIPEGYSVSREKKERFSLILESASTNQTSMYLCASSPFQRANYEQYFGPGTRLTVT.